The next 24 T cell receptor beta chains were all read from a single sample in a study of identical twins' blood T cells. TCRdb itself ran the 5' RACE reads through MiXCR, one entry per CDR3 protein. The sample contains 400,000 or so distinct CDR3 sequences, about 28% of which appear only once. Sequenced input: PBMCs. The receptors come from a woman aged 18 to 55 in good health.

The J gene is TRBJ1-4, the V gene TRBV29-1; 7 positions agree with TRBD1. J was trimmed by 7 bases and V by 4 bases; bases with no gene match: 6. This CDR3 has 13 amino acids. The germline V gene has CDR1 SQVTM and CDR2 ANQGSEA. CDR3 region: CSVGRGRGEKLFF. The CDR3 nucleotides read TGCAGCGTTGGAAGGGGGCGAGGTGAAAAACTGTTTTTT.

This clonotype showed up just a few times. The chain uses TRBV11-1 and TRBJ2-1; perhaps TRBD1 as D (7 bases). The V end lost 7 bases, the J end lost 3 bases, and 19 bases lay between the germline ends. CDR3 length: 16 residues. The V gene's germline CDR1 is SGHAT and CDR2 FQDESV (reference sequence). The CDR3 nucleotides read TGTGCCAGCAACAACCGGGCGGGACAGAACTACAATGAGCAGTTCTTC. This sequence encodes CASNNRAGQNYNEQFF.

This clonotype has ten or more counts. The chain is built from TRBV24-1 and TRBJ2-1; D gene uncertain. The CDR3 has 12 residues. CDR1 is KGHDR and CDR2 is SFDVKD in the germline V gene. The ends were cut back, 2 bases at V and 7 bases at J, with 5 bases in the middle. CDR3 nucleotide sequence: TGTGCCACCAGTGATTCCGGTAATGAGCAGTTCTTC. Protein product: CATSDSGNEQFF.

This clonotype was detected ten times or more. The CDR3, as DNA: TGTGCCAGCAGCTTAAGGGGAGCTGGAAACACCATATATTTT. Translation gives CASSLRGAGNTIYF. The rearrangement links TRBV7-2 to TRBJ1-3; weak D call: TRBD1 (5 bases). CDR3 length equals 14 residues. Germline CDR1 and CDR2: SGHTA and FQGNSA. V was shortened by 2 bases and J by 2 bases, with 7 bases between the two germline ends.

Note on this clonotype: A read error may explain this, as a much larger clone is one base away. The chain is built from TRBV3-1 and TRBJ2-1; TRBD2 agrees at 12 bases. CDR3 size: 15 residues. Germline-derived CDR1 and CDR2 are LGHDT and YNNKEL (reference sequence). CDR3 sequence: CVSSPSGGAFYEQFF. For the CDR3, the DNA is TGTGTCAGCAGTCCTAGCGGGGGGGCATTTTATGAGCAGTTCTTC.

This clonotype was detected a few times. As DNA, the CDR3 is TGCAGCGGTTCACAGGGGTTCACTGAAGCTTTCTTT. It specifies CSGSQGFTEAFF. The rearrangement links TRBV29-1 to TRBJ1-1, with TRBD1 matching over 7 bases. The CDR3 is made up of 12 amino acids. From germline, CDR1 is SQVTM and CDR2 ANQGSEA. Trimming took 7 bases from V and 4 from J; bases not matched to a gene: 6.

The J gene is TRBJ2-7, the V gene TRBV20-1; D uncertain. This CDR3 spans 11 amino acids. Trimming removed 1 base from V and 4 bases from J, with 5 bases in between. From germline, CDR1 is DFQATT and CDR2 SNEGSKA (reference sequence). The CDR3 sequence is CSARAAYEQYF. The CDR3 DNA reads as TGCAGTGCTAGAGCCGCATACGAGCAGTACTTC.

J is TRBJ1-2 and V is TRBV2; unclear D gene. The V gene lost 2 bases and the J gene lost 5 bases, with 12 bases spanning the gap. CDR3 length: 14 residues. Germline CDR1 reads SNHLY; CDR2 reads FYNNEI. The CDR3 loop is CASSESREGYGYTF. The CDR3 nucleotides read TGTGCCAGCAGTGAATCGAGGGAAGGGTATGGCTACACCTTC.

This clonotype has only a few counts. The CDR3 bases are TGTGCCAGTAGTATCGGGCCCGGAGTTGGCTACACCTTC. This gives the protein CASSIGPGVGYTF. The chain employs TRBV19 and TRBJ1-2; D unresolved. This CDR3 has 13 residues. V lost 3 bases and J 7 bases, leaving 12 bases between the germline ends. Germline assignment: CDR1 LNHDA and CDR2 SQIVND (reference sequence).

The V gene is TRBV9, the J gene TRBJ1-6; 7 nucleotides line up with TRBD1. Germline CDR1 is SGDLS and CDR2 is YYNGEE. J gave up 5 bases and V 0 bases, and 2 bases lay outside the gene matches. There are 15 residues in the CDR3. The CDR3 sequence is CASSVEGQNNSPLHF. The CDR3 coding sequence is TGTGCCAGCAGCGTAGAGGGACAGAATAATTCACCCCTCCACTTT. Full variable domain (rest looked up from reference TRBV9 and TRBJ1-6): DSGVTQTPKHLITATGQRVTLRCSPRSGDLSVYWYQQSLDQGLQFLIQYYNGEERAKGNILERFSAQQFPDLHSELNLSSLELGDSALYFCASSVEGQNNSPLHFGNGTRLTVT.

The V call is TRBV9, the J call TRBJ2-5, with a tentative D call TRBD2 (5 bases). Germline V CDR1 and CDR2: SGDLS, YYNGEE. V gave up 0 bases and J gave up 5 bases, with 11 bases separating them. There are 14 residues in the CDR3. The CDR3 is CASSVEVSGETQYF. The CDR3 nucleotides read TGTGCCAGCAGCGTAGAGGTCAGCGGCGAGACCCAGTACTTC.

The chain combines TRBV20-1 with TRBJ1-4; D gene uncertain. This CDR3 has 15 residues. CDR1 is DFQATT and CDR2 is SNEGSKA in the germline V gene (reference sequence). Trimming took 0 bases from V and 7 from J, leaving 15 bases between them. The CDR3 nucleotides are TGCAGTGCTAGAGATAGGGCAGAGAGCAGTGAAAAACTGTTTTTT. It yields the protein CSARDRAESSEKLFF.

This clonotype was found many times. In nucleotides, the CDR3 is TGTGCCACCAGTGACGAATCCGGGTCCGCGGTCGATGAAGCTTTCTTT. Translation gives CATSDESGSAVDEAFF. The chain employs TRBV24-1 and TRBJ1-1, with D unclear. The V end was cut by 4 bases, the J end by 7 bases, with 21 bases between. CDR3 size: 16 residues. Germline CDR1 is KGHDR and CDR2 is SFDVKD.

This clonotype was seen more than once but under ten times. The CDR3 DNA reads TGTGCCAGCAGAGGGTGGAGTGATACGCAGTATTTT. It codes for CASRGWSDTQYF. The rearrangement uses TRBV12-3 or TRBV12-4 and TRBJ2-3; no reliable D call. The CDR3 consists of 12 residues. V lost 6 bases and J lost 6, with 10 bases in between.

This clonotype has only a few counts. The rearrangement links TRBV6-1 to TRBJ1-2; D gene uncertain. The CDR3 consists of 11 residues. Trimming removed 3 bases at V and 7 bases at J, with 6 bases between. CDR1 MNHNS and CDR2 SASEGT come from the germline V gene. The CDR3 DNA follows: TGTGCCAGCAGTGAGGGGTTTGGCTACACCTTC. Amino acid sequence: CASSEGFGYTF.

The chain has TRBV5-1 and TRBJ2-7, with no clear D. The V end was cut by 5 bases, the J end by 1 base, with 10 bases between. This CDR3 has 13 amino acids. The germline V gene has CDR1 SGHRS and CDR2 YFSETQ. In DNA, the CDR3 is TGCGCCAGCAGAGTTGACACATCCTACGAGCAGTACTTC. Its protein is CASRVDTSYEQYF.

This clonotype was counted only a few times. CDR3 region: CASSYSGTSSGNTIYF. The CDR3 coding sequence is TGTGCCAGCAGTTACTCTGGCACCAGCTCTGGAAACACCATATATTTT. The chain employs TRBV6-5 and TRBJ1-3; D is ambiguous. V dropped 0 bases and J dropped 0 bases, with 9 bases sitting between them. There are 16 residues in the CDR3. Germline CDR1 reads MNHEY; CDR2 reads SVGAGI.

Concerning this clonotype: This could be a read error, since a much larger clone is one nucleotide away. The chain combines TRBV18 with TRBJ1-5; TRBD1 might be the D (5 bases). With 3 bases removed from V and 5 bases from J, the gap between germline ends came to 11 bases. This CDR3 has 14 amino acids. The germline V gene has CDR1 KGHSH and CDR2 LQKENI. CDR3 DNA: TGTGCCAGCTCACCGACGGACACCCATCAGCCCCAGCATTTT. This encodes CASSPTDTHQPQHF.

The V and J genes are TRBV29-1 and TRBJ2-2; D gene uncertain. There are 14 residues in the CDR3. V was pared by 1 base and J by 8 bases, with 14 bases between. Germline loops: CDR1 SQVTM, CDR2 ANQGSEA. Here the CDR3 reads CSVEGHTRVGELFF. The CDR3, as DNA: TGCAGCGTTGAAGGACACACCCGCGTAGGGGAGCTGTTTTTT.

There are a few counts of this clonotype. An end of the junction does not agree with germline; a read error may underlie this. V gene TRBV20-1 combines with J gene TRBJ1-1; D ambiguous. The germline CDR1 and CDR2 sequences are DFQATT and SNEGSKA (reference sequence). CDR3 size: 12 residues. CDR3 residues: CSAIGLNTEAFF. CDR3 DNA sequence: TGCAGTGCTATTGGGCTAAACACTGAGGCTTTCTTT.

The rearrangement links TRBV12-5 to TRBJ2-7; possible D gene TRBD2, 6 bases. The ends were cut back, 11 bases at V and 1 base at J, with 24 bases in the middle. This CDR3 is 16 amino acids long. Germline CDR1 LGHNT, CDR2 FRNRAP. The CDR3 nucleotides read TGTGCTGTGGAGCGGGTACCAGGCGATTATTCCTACGAGCAGTACTTC. This translates into CAVERVPGDYSYEQYF.

This chain joins TRBV12-3 or TRBV12-4 and TRBJ1-2; D gene ambiguous. The V gene lost 3 bases and the J gene lost 3 bases, with 14 bases spanning the gap. The CDR3 covers 15 residues. The chain's CDR3 is CASSLGTHGDYGYTF. The DNA for the CDR3 is TGTGCCAGCAGTTTGGGAACCCATGGGGACTATGGCTACACCTTC.

V usage is TRBV6-2 or TRBV6-3 and J usage is TRBJ1-2; D perhaps matches TRBD1 (5 bases). The CDR3 extends over 16 amino acids. Germline-derived CDR1 and CDR2 are MNHEY and SVGEGT. V lost 0 bases and J 8 bases, leaving 19 bases between the germline ends. The CDR3 spells CASSYSIRSDRRGYTF. DNA of the CDR3: TGTGCCAGCAGTTACTCGATTCGATCCGACAGACGGGGCTACACCTTC.

This clonotype was observed at least ten times. This chain links TRBV25-1 with TRBJ2-2; 12 nucleotides agree with TRBD2. The CDR3 totals 16 residues. From germline, CDR1 is MGHDK and CDR2 SYGVNS. J gave up 11 bases and V 4 bases, and 11 bases lay outside the gene matches. The CDR3, as DNA: TGTGCCAGCAGTGGACCTAGCGGGAGGGCTATCGGAGAGCTGTTTTTT. Translating gives CASSGPSGRAIGELFF.